This T cell receptor (beta chain) appears in the sequencing data of a study of blood T cell repertoires in COVID-19. Looking at the study overall: The cDNA or gDNA used as material had been derived from T cells, B-cell-depleted T cells, or PBMCs.

In the original analysis: Nucleated cell counts were estimated from reference gene primer amplification. TCRdb's copy holds only in-frame clones and misses some; the assay was immunoSEQ multiplex PCR. From that table come the V and J calls and clone size; the DNA was used to work out D and trimming. The sample has some 240,000 clones, roughly nine tenths seen once; the top ten hold about 4.5%. The CDR3 covers 13 residues. CDR1 and CDR2 from the germline V gene are SGHNT and YYREEE (reference sequence). V gave up 1 base and J gave up 6 bases, with 11 bases separating them. Sample: peripheral blood. This chain connects TRBV5-4 to TRBJ2-7; possibly TRBD1 for D (5 bases). This TCR derives from a woman aged 40 to 50 who had recovered from COVID-19. This chain's CDR3 is CASSLKDTGEQYV. Written as DNA, the CDR3 is TGTGCCAGCAGCTTGAAGGACACCGGCGAGCAGTACGTC.